The T cell receptor (beta chain) under discussion was sequenced for a study of T cells in localized non-small cell lung cancer. General study findings and limits: A median of around 60 clones ranked among the top 100 in tumor appeared in adjacent lung. Greater T cell density in blood accompanied longer overall survival.

Regarding this clone: What it binds is not known.

Produced via immunoSEQ multiplex PCR; TCRdb's table is partial and in-frame only. The sample carries 60,000 to 65,000 clones, under 90% recorded once. Trimming pared 3 bases from V and 6 bases from J, leaving 9 bases between. Germline CDR1 GTSNPN, CDR2 SVGIG (reference sequence). The length of the CDR3 is 12 residues. Sequencing used peripheral blood, obtained before any cancer treatment. J is TRBJ1-5 and V is TRBV30, with TRBD1 as a possible D gene (5 bases). This clonotype was obtained from a woman aged 35 to 69 with stage I lung adenocarcinoma. The CDR3 is CAWRGDGQPQHF. The CDR3 DNA follows: TGTGCCTGGAGAGGGGACGGTCAGCCCCAGCATTTT.